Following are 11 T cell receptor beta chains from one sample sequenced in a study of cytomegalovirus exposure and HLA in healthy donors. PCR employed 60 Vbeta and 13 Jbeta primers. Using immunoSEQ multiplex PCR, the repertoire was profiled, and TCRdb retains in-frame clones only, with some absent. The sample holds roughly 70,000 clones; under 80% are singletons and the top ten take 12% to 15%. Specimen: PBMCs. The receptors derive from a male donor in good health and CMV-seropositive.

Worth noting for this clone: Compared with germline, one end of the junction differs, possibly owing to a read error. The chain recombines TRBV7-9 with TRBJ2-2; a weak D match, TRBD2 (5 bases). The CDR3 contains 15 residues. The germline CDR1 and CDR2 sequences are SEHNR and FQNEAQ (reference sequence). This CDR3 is CSSSLDSSNTGELFF. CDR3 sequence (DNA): TGTTCCAGCAGCTTGGACTCCTCGAACACCGGGGAGCTGTTTTTT.

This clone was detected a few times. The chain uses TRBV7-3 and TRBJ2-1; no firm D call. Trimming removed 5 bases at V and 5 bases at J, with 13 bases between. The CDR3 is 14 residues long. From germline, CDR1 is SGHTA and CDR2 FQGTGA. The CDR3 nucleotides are TGTGCCAGCAGCCCCCTCCCAGGCAACAATGAGCAGTTCTTC. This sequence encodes CASSPLPGNNEQFF.

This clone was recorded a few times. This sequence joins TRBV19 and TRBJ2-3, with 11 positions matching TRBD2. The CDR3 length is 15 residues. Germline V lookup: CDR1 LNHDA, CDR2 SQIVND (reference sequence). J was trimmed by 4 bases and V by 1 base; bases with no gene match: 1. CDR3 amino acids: CASSIVTSGADTQYF. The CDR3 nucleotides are TGTGCCAGTAGTATAGTGACTAGCGGGGCAGATACGCAGTATTTT.

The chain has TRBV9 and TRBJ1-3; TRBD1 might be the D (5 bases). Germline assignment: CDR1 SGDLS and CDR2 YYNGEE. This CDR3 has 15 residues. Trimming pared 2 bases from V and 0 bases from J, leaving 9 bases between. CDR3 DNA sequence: TGTGCCAGCAGCGTGCAGGGAATCTCTGGAAACACCATATATTTT. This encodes CASSVQGISGNTIYF.

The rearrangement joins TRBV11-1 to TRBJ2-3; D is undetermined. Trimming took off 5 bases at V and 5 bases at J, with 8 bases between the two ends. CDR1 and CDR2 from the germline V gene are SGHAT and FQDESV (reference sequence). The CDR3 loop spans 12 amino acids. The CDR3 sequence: CASSPPGDTQYF. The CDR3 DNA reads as TGTGCCAGCAGCCCCCCAGGAGATACGCAGTATTTT.

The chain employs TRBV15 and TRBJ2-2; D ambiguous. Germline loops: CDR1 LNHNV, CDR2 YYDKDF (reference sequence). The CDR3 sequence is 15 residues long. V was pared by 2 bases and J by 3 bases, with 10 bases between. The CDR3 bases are TGTGCCACCAGCAGAACAGCTTCGTACACCGGGGAGCTGTTTTTT. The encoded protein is CATSRTASYTGELFF.

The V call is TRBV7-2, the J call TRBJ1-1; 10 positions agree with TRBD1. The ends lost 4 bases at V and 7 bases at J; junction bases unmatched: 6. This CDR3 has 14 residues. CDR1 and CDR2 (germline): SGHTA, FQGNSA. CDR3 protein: CASSWGQGIVEAFF. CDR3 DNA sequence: TGTGCCAGCAGCTGGGGACAGGGGATAGTTGAAGCTTTCTTT. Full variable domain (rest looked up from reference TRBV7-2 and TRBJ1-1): GAGVSQSPSNKVTEKGKDVELRCDPISGHTALYWYRQSLGQGLEFLIYFQGNSAPDKSGLPSDRFSAERTGGSVSTLTIQRTQQEDSAVYLCASSWGQGIVEAFFGQGTRLTVV.

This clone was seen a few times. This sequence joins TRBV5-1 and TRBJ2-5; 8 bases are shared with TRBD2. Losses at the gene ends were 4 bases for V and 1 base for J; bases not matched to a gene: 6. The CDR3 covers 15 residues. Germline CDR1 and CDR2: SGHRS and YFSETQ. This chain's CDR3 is CASSPERGPQETQYF. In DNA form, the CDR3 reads TGCGCCAGCAGCCCAGAGCGGGGGCCCCAAGAGACCCAGTACTTC.

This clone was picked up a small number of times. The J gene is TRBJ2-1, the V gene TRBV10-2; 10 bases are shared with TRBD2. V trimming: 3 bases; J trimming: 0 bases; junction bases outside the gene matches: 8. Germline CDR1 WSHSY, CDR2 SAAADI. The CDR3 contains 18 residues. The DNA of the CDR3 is TGCGCCAGCAGTGATCCTAGCGGGGGCCTTAGCTCCTACAATGAGCAGTTCTTC. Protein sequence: CASSDPSGGLSSYNEQFF.

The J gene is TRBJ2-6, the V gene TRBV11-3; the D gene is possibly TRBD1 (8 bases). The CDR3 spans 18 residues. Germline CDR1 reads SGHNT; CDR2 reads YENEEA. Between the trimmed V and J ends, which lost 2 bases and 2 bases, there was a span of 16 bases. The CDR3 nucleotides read TGTGCCAGCAGCTTACAACAGGGGGGGACAACTGGGGCCAACGTCCTGACTTTC. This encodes CASSLQQGGTTGANVLTF.

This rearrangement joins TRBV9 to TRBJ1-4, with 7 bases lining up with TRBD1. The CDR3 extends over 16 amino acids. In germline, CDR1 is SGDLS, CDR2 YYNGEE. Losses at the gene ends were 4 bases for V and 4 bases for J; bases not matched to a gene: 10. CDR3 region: CASSKYTGAGNEKLFF. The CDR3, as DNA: TGTGCCAGCAGCAAATATACAGGGGCCGGTAATGAAAAACTGTTTTTT.